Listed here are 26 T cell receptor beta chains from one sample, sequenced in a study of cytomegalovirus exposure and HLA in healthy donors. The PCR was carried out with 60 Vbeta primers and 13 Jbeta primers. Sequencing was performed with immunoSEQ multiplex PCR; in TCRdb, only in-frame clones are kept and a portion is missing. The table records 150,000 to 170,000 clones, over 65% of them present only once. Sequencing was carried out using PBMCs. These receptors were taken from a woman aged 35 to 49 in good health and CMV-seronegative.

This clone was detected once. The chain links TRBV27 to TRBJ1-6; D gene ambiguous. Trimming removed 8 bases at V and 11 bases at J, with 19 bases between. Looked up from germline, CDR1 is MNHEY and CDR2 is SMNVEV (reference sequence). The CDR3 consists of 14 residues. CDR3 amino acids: CASGPQVGRTPLHF. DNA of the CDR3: TGTGCCAGCGGCCCCCAGGTAGGGAGGACACCCCTCCACTTT.

The CDR3 sequence is CASSPPLGRGDYGYTF. The CDR3 nucleotides read TGTGCCAGCTCACCACCGCTAGGACGGGGGGACTATGGCTACACCTTC. V usage is TRBV18 and J usage is TRBJ1-2, with D possibly TRBD1 on 5 matching bases. Trimming stripped 0 bases from V and 3 bases from J, with 14 bases between. This CDR3 comprises 16 residues. Germline CDR1 and CDR2: KGHSH and LQKENI.

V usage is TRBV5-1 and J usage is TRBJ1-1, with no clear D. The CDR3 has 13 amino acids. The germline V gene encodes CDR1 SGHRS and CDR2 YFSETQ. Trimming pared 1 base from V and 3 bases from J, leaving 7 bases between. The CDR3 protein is CASSLRVDTEAFF. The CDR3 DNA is TGCGCCAGCAGCTTGCGAGTGGACACTGAAGCTTTCTTT.

CDR3 loop: CARSSADSQETQYF. The CDR3, as DNA: TGTGCCAGAAGCTCAGCCGACTCCCAAGAGACCCAGTACTTC. The chain employs TRBV5-3 and TRBJ2-5; the D is unclear. TRBV5-3 is labeled an ORF, and its function is uncertain. The CDR3 runs 14 residues. V was cut by 3 bases and J by 1 base, with 10 bases left in between.

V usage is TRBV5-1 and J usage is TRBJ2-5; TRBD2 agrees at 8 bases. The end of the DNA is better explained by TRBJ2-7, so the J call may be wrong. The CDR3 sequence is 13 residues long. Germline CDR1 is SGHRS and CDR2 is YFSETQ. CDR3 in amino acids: CASSPLTSDEQYF. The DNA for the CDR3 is TGCGCCAGCAGCCCCCTGACTAGCGACGAGCAGTACTTC.

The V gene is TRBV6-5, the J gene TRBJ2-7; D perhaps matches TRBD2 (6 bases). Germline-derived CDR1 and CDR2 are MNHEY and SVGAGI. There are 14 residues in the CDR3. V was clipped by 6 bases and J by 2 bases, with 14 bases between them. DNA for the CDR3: TGTGCCAGCAGCTCTGGGACTCCGACCTACGAGCAGTACTTC. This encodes CASSSGTPTYEQYF.

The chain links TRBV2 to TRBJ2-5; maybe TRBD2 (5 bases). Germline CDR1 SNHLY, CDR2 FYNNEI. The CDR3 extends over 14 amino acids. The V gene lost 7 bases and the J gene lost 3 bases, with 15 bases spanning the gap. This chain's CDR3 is CASKNTRNEETQYF. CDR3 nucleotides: TGTGCCAGCAAAAACACTAGAAATGAAGAGACCCAGTACTTC.

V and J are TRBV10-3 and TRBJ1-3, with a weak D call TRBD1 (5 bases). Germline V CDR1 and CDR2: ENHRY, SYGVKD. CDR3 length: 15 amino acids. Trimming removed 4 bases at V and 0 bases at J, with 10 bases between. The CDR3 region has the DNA TGTGCCATCAGTGTAACGGGGGACTCTGGAAACACCATATATTTT. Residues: CAISVTGDSGNTIYF.

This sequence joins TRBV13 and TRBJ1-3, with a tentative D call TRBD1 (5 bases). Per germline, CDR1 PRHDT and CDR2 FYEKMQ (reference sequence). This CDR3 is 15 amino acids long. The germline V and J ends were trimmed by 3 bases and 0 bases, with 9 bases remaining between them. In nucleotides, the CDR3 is TGTGCCAGCAGCTTCGTAGGGGACTCTGGAAACACCATATATTTT. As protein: CASSFVGDSGNTIYF.

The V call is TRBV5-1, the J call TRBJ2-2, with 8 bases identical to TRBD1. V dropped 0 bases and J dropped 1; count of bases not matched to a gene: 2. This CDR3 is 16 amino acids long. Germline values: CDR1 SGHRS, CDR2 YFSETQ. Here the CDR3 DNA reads TGCGCCAGCAGCTTGGCCGGACAGGGGAACACCGGGGAGCTGTTTTTT. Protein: CASSLAGQGNTGELFF.

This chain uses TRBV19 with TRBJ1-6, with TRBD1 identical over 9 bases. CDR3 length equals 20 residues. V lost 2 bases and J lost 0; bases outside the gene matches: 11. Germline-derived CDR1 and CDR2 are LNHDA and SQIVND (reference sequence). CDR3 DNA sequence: TGTGCCAGTAGTATAATTGCGGACAGGGGAGGGAGCTCCTATAATTCACCCCTCCACTTT. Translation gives CASSIIADRGGSSYNSPLHF. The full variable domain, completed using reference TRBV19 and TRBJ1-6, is DGGITQSPKYLFRKEGQNVTLSCEQNLNHDAMYWYRQDPGQGLRLIYYSQIVNDFQKGDIAEGYSVSREKKESFPLTVTSAQKNPTAFYLCASSIIADRGGSSYNSPLHFGNGTRLTVT.

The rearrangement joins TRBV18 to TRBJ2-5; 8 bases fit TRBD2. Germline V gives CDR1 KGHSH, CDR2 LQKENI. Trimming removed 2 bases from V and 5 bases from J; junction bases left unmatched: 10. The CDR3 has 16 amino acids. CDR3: CASSPWSAGGSETQYF. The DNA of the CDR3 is TGTGCCAGCTCACCATGGAGTGCGGGGGGTTCGGAGACCCAGTACTTC.

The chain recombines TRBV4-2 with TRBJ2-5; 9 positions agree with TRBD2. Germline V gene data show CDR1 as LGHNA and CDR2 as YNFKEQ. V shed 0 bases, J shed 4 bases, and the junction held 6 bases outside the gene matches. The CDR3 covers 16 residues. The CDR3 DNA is TGTGCCAGCAGCCAAGAACGGGCGGGGGGGCTAGAGACCCAGTACTTC. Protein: CASSQERAGGLETQYF.

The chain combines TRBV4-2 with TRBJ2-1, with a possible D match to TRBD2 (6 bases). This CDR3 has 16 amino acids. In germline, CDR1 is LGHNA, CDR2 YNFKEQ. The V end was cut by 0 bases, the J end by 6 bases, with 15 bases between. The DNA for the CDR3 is TGTGCCAGCAGCCAAGACGTATCGGGGGTTCTCAATGAGCAGTTCTTC. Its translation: CASSQDVSGVLNEQFF.

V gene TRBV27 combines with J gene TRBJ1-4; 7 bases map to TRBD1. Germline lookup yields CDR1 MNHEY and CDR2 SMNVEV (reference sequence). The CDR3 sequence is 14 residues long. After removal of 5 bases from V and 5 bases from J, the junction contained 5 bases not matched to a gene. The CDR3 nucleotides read TGTGCCAGCAGTCCACGACAGGGAAATGAAAAACTGTTTTTT. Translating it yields CASSPRQGNEKLFF.

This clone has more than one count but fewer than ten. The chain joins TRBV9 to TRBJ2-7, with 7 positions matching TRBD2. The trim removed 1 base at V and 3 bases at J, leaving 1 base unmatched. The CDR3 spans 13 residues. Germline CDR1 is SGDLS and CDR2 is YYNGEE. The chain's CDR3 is CASSVSGGYEQYF. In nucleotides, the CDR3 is TGTGCCAGCAGCGTATCGGGGGGCTACGAGCAGTACTTC.

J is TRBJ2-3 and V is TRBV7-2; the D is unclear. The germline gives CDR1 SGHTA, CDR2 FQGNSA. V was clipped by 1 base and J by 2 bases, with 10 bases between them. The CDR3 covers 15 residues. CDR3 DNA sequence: TGTGCCAGCAGCTTAGGAGGCCGCTACACAGATACGCAGTATTTT. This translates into CASSLGGRYTDTQYF.

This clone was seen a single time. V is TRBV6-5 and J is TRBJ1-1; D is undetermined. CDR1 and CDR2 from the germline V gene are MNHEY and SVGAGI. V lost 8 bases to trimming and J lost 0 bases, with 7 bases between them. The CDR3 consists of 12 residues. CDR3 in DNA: TGTGCCAGCGGCCGATTGAACACTGAAGCTTTCTTT. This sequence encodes CASGRLNTEAFF.

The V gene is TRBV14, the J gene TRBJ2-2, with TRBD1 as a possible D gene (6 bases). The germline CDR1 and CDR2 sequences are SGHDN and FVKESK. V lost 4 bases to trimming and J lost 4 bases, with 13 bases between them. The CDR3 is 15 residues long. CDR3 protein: CASSLQTGGTGELFF. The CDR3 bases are TGTGCCAGCAGCCTCCAGACAGGTGGCACCGGGGAGCTGTTTTTT.

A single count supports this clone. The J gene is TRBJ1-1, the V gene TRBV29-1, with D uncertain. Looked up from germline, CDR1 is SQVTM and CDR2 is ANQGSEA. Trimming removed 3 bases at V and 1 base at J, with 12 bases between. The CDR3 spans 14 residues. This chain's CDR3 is CSVDRGETNTEAFF. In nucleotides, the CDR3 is TGCAGCGTTGACCGCGGGGAAACGAACACTGAAGCTTTCTTT.

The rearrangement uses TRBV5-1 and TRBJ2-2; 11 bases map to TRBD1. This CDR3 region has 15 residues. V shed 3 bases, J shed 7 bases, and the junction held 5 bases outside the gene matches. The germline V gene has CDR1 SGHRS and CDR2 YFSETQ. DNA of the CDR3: TGCGCCAGCAGCTCGGACAGGGGGCCTAGCGGGGAGCTGTTTTTT. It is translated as CASSSDRGPSGELFF.

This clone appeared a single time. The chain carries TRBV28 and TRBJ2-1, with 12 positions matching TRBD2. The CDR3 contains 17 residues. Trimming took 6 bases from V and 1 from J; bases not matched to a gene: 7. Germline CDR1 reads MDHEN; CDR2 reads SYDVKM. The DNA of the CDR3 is TGTGCCAGCAGACCCCTAGCGGGGGGGTTTTCCTACAATGAGCAGTTCTTC. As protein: CASRPLAGGFSYNEQFF.

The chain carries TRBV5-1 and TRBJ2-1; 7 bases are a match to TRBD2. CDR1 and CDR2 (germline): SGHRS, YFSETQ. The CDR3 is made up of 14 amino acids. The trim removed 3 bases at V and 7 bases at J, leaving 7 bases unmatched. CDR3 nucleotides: TGCGCCAGCAGCTATAGCGGGTCGCGGAATGAGCAGTTCTTC. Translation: CASSYSGSRNEQFF. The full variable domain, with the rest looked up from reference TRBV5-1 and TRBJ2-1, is KAGVTQTPRYLIKTRGQQVTLSCSPISGHRSVSWYQQTPGQGLQFLFEYFSETQRNKGNFPGRFSGRQFSNSRSEMNVSTLELGDSALYLCASSYSGSRNEQFFGPGTRLTVL.

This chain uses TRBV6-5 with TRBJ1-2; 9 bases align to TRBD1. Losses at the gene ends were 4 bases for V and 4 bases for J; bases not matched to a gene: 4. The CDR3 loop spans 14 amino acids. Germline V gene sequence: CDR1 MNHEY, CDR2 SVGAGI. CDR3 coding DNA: TGTGCCAGCAGTTCCTTGACAGGGGGCTATGGCTACACCTTC. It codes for CASSSLTGGYGYTF.

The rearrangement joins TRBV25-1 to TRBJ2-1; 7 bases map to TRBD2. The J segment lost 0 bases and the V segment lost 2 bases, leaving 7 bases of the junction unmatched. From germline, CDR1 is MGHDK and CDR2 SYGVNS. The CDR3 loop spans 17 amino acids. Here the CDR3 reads CASSEGSGVSSYNEQFF. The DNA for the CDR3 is TGTGCCAGCAGTGAAGGGAGCGGGGTCAGCTCCTACAATGAGCAGTTCTTC.

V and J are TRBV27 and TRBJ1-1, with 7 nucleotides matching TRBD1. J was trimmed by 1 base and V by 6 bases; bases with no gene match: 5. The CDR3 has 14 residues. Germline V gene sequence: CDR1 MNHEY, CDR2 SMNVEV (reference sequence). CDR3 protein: CASSRQGGNTEAFF. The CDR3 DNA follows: TGTGCCAGCAGCCGACAGGGCGGGAACACTGAAGCTTTCTTT.